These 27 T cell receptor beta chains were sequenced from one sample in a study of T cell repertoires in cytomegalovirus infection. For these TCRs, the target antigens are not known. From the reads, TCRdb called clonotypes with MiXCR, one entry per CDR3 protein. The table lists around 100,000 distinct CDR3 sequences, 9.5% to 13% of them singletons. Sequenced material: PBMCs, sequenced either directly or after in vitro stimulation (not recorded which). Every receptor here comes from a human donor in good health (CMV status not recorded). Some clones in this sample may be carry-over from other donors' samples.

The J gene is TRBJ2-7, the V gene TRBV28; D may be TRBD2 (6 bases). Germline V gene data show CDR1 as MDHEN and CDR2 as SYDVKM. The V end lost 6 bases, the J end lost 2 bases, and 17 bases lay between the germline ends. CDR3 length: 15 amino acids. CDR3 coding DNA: TGTGCCAGCAGCCACGGGGGAGCAGGAGCCTACGAGCAGTACTTC. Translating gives CASSHGGAGAYEQYF.

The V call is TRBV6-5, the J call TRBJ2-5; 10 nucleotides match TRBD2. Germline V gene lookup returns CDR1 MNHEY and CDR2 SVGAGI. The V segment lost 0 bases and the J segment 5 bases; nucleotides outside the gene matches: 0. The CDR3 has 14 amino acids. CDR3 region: CASSYSTSGETQYF. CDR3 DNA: TGTGCCAGCAGTTACTCGACTAGCGGGGAGACCCAGTACTTC.

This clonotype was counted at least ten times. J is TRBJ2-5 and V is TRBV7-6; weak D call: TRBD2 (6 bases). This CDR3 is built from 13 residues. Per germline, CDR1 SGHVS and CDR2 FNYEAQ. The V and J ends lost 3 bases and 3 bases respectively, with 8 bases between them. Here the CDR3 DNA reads TGTGCCAGCAGCTTCACGGGAGAAGAGACCCAGTACTTC. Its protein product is CASSFTGEETQYF. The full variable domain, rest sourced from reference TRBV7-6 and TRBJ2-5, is GAGVSQSPRYKVTKRGQDVALRCDPISGHVSLYWYRQALGQGPEFLTYFNYEAQQDKSGLPNDRFSAERPEGSISTLTIQRTEQRDSAMYRCASSFTGEETQYFGPGTRLLVL.

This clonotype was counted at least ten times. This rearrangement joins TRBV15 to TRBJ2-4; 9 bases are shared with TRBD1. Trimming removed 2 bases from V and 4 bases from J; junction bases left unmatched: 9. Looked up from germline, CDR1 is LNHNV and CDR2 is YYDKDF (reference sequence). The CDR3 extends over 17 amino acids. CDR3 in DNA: TGTGCCACCAGCAGAAACTACGGACAGGGGCGGAAAAACATTCAGTACTTC. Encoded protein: CATSRNYGQGRKNIQYF.

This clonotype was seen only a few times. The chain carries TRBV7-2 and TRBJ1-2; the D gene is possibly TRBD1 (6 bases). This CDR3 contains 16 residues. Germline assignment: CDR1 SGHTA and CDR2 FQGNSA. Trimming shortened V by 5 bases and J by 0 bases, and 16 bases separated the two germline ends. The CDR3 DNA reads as TGTGCCAGCAGCCAAGCCGGGGGGCCCCCTAACTATGGCTACACCTTC. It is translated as CASSQAGGPPNYGYTF. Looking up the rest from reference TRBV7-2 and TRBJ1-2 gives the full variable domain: GAGVSQSPSNKVTEKGKDVELRCDPISGHTALYWYRQSLGQGLEFLIYFQGNSAPDKSGLPSDRFSAERTGGSVSTLTIQRTQQEDSAVYLCASSQAGGPPNYGYTFGSGTRLTVV.

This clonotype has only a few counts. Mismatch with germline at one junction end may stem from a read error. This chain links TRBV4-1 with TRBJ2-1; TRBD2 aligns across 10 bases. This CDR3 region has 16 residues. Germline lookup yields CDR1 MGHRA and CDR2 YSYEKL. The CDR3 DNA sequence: TGTGCCAGCAGCCAAGATCCTAGCGGGAGAACCAATGAGCAGTTCTTC. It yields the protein CASSQDPSGRTNEQFF.

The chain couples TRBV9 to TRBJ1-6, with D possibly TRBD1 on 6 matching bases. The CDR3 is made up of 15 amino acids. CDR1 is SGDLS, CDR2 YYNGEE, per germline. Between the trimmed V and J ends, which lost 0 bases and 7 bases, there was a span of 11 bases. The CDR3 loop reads CASSVAGAGNSPLHF. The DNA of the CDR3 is TGTGCCAGCAGCGTAGCGGGGGCGGGAAATTCACCCCTCCACTTT.

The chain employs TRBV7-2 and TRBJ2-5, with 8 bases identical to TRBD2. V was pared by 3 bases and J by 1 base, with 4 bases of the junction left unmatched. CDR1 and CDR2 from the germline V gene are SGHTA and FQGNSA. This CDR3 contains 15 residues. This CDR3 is CASSLGLVIQETQYF. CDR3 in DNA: TGTGCCAGCAGCTTGGGACTAGTGATCCAAGAGACCCAGTACTTC.

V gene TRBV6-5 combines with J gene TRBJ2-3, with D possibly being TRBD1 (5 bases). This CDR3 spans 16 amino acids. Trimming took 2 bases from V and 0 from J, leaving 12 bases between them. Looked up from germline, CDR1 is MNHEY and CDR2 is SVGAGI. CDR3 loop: CASSYGDRPSTDTQYF. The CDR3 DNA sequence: TGTGCCAGCAGTTACGGCGACAGACCTAGCACAGATACGCAGTATTTT.

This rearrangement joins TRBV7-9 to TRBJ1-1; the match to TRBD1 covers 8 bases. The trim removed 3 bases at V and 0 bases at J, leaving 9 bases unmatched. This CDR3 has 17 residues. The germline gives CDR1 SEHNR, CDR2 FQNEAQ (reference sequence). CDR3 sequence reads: CASSFSRGQGLNTEAFF. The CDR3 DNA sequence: TGTGCCAGCAGCTTTTCTCGAGGACAGGGCTTGAACACTGAAGCTTTCTTT.

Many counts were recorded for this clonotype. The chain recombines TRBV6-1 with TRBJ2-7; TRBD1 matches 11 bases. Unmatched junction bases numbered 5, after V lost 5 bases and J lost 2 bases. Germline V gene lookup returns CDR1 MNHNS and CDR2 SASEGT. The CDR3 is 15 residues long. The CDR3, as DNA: TGTGCCAGCAGTCAAAGGGGACAGGGGGCCTACGAGCAGTACTTC. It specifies CASSQRGQGAYEQYF.

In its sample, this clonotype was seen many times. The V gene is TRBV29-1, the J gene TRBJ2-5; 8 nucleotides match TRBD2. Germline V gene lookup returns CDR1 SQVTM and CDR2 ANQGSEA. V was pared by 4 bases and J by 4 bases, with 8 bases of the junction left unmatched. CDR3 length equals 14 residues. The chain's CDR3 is CSVAGAGARETQYF. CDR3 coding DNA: TGCAGCGTTGCCGGAGCGGGAGCCCGAGAGACCCAGTACTTC.

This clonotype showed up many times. CDR3 protein: CAISEPGQGAQPQHF. The CDR3, as DNA: TGTGCCATCAGTGAGCCCGGACAGGGGGCCCAGCCCCAGCATTTT. The V call is TRBV10-3, the J call TRBJ1-5, with 11 nucleotides matching TRBD1. The V gene's germline CDR1 is ENHRY and CDR2 SYGVKD. This CDR3 spans 15 amino acids. The V gene end was trimmed by 2 bases and the J gene end by 7 bases; junction bases not matched to a gene: 4.

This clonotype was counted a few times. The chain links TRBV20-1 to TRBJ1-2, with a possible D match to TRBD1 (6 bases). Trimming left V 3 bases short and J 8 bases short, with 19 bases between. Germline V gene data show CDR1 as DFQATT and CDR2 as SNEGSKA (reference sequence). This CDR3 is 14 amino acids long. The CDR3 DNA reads TGCAGTGCTAGGCCCGCCGGGGGCTTTAGGGGCTACACCTTC. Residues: CSARPAGGFRGYTF.

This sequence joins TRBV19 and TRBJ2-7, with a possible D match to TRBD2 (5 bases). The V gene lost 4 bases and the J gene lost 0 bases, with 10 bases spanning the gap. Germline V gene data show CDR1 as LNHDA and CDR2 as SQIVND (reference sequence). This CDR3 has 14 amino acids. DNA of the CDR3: TGTGCCAGTAGTACTAGCCGAGACTCCTACGAGCAGTACTTC. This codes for CASSTSRDSYEQYF.

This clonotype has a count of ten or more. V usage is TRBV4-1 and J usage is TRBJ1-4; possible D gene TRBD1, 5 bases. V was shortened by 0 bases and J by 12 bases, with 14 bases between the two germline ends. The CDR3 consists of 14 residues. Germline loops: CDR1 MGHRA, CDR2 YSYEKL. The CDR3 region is CASSQERVVGELFF. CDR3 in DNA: TGCGCCAGCAGCCAAGAACGGGTGGTAGGGGAACTGTTTTTT.

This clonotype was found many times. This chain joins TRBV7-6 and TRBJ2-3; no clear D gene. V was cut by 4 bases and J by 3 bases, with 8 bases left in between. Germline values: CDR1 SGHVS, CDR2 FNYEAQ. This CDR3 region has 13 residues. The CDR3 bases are TGTGCCAGCAGCTCTAGTATTACAGATACGCAGTATTTT. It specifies CASSSSITDTQYF.

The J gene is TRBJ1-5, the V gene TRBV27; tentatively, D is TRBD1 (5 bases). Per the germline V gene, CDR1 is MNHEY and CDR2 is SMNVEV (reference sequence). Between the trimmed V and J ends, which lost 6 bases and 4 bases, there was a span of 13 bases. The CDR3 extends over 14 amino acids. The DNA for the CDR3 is TGTGCCAGCAGCTTCCCGGGACGGAATCAGCCCCAGCATTTT. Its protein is CASSFPGRNQPQHF.

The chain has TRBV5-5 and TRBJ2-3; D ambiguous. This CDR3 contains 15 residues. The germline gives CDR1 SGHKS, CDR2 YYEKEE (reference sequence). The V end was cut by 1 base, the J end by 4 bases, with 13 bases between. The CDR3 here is CASSLSGSTSDTQYF. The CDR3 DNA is TGTGCCAGCAGCTTGAGTGGCTCAACTTCAGATACGCAGTATTTT.

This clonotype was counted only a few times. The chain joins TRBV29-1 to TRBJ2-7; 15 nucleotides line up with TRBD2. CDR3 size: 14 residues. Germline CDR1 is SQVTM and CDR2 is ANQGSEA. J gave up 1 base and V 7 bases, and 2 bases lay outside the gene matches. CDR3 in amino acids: CSGGTSGRSYEQYF. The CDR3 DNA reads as TGCAGCGGCGGGACTAGCGGGAGGTCCTACGAGCAGTACTTC.

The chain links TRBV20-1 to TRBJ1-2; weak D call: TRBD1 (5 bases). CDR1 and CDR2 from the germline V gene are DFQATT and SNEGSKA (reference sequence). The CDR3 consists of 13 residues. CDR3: CRPSQALNDGYTF. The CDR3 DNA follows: TGCAGGCCTTCACAGGCCTTAAACGATGGCTACACCTTC.

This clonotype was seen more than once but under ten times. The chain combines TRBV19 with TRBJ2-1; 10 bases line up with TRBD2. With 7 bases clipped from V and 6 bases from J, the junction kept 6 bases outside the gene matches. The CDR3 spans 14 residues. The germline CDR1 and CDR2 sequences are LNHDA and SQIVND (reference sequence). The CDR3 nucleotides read TGTGCCAGTACCCTAGCGGGAGAGGTCAATGAGCAGTTCTTC. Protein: CASTLAGEVNEQFF.

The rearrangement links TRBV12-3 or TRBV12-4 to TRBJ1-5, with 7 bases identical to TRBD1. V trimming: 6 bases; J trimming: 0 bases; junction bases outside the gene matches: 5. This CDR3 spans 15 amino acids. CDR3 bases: TGTGCCAGCAGCCAGGGACAGACTAGCAATCAGCCCCAGCATTTT. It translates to CASSQGQTSNQPQHF.

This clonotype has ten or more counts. The CDR3 here is CASSLFGGGVNTEAFF. CDR3 DNA: TGCGCCAGCAGCTTGTTTGGCGGGGGCGTGAACACTGAAGCTTTCTTT. The rearrangement links TRBV5-1 to TRBJ1-1; D is possibly TRBD1 (6 bases). This CDR3 region has 16 residues. V shed 1 base and J shed 0 bases, with 13 bases lying between them. CDR1 and CDR2 (germline): SGHRS, YFSETQ.

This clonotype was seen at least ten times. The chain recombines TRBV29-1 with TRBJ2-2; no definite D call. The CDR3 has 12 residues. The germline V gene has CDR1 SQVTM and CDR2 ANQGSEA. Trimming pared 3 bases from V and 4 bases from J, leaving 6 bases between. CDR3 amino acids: CSVDFGTGELFF. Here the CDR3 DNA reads TGCAGCGTTGATTTCGGCACCGGGGAGCTGTTTTTT.

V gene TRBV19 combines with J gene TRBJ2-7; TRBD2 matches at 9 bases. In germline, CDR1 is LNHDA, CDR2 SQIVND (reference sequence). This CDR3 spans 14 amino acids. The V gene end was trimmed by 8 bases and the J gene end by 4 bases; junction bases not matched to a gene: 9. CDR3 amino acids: CASGAGGADYEQYF. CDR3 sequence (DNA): TGTGCCAGTGGCGCGGGAGGGGCGGATTACGAGCAGTACTTC.

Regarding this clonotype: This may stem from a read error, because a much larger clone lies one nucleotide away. The CDR3 region is CASSLVPTGADNEQFF. The DNA for the CDR3 is TGTGCCAGCAGCCTTGTCCCGACTGGAGCAGACAATGAGCAGTTCTTC. J is TRBJ2-1 and V is TRBV7-2; D unresolved. Trimming removed 5 bases at V and 5 bases at J, with 19 bases between. Germline V gene data show CDR1 as SGHTA and CDR2 as FQGNSA. This CDR3 is built from 16 residues.